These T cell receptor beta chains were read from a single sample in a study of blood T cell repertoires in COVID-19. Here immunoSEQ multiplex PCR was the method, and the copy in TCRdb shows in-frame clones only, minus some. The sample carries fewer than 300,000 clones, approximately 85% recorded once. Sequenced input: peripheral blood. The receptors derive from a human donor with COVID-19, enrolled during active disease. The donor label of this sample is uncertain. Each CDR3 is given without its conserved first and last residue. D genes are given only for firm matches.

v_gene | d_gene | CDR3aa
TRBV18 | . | ASSPSDQGSGNTIY
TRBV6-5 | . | ASSYGGTGYEQY
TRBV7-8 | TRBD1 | ASSFQPGGISPLH
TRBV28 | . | ASSLLSTANTGELF
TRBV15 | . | ATSRRGAQAPQH
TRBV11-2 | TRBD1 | ASSPRGQGAYEQY
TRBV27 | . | ASSKMTINEQF
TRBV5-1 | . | ASSAVGRETQY
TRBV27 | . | ASSLVDRAYEQY
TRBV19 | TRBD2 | ASSISGLADSDSYEQY
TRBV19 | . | ATQGLRGYTEAF
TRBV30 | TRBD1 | AWSADRGGAFEAF
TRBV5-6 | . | ASSPPASQGKFPYEQY
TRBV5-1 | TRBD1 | ASSLEQGYTYGYT
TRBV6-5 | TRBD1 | ASSSVGAGGDEKLF
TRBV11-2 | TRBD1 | ASSLAPPGTGRDTEAF
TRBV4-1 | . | ASSQDRQYGYT
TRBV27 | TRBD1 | ASSRTGLNQPQH
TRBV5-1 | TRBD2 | ASSLVVAGENEQY
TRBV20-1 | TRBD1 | SASLPPGTVYRESNQPQH
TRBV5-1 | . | ASSPTPPNYGYT
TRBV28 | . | ASRLTGQRNYEQY
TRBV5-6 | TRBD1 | ASSLALGTGVDYGYT
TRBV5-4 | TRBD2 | ASSLSGLGTYEQY
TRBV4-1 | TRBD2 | ASSQVGPGRAISYEQY
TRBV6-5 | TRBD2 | ASSYTTSGRRETQY